This T cell receptor (beta chain) came from a study of glioma-infiltrating T cells. Study-level background: Around 1 million peripheral T cells were targeted at roughly 4.5- to 11-fold coverage. Study-level results: Gliomas, especially low-grade, showed above-expected tissue-blood divergence; non-neoplastic patients showed below. Patients with low tissue-blood divergence carried a signature set of shared blood CDR3 motifs. Tissue and blood shared very few CDR3 sequences.

The iRepertoire nested amplicon-rescue multiplex PCR amplified TCR alpha and beta CDR3s from RNA. TCRdb used MiXCR to reprocess the multiplex PCR reads, holding one entry per CDR3 protein. The sample has about 400,000 distinct CDR3 sequences; roughly 41% are singletons. In the case of this clonotype: Its antigen remains unidentified.

The TCR sequence derives from a human donor with low-grade glioma or glioblastoma, undergoing nonglioma brain surgery, or in good health (not recorded which). The sequenced sample was glioma tissue, nonneoplastic brain tissue, or PBMCs (not recorded which).

The CDR3 region has the DNA TGTGCCAGCACGGACAACTCCTACGAGCAGTACTTC. Translating gives CASTDNSYEQYF. The chain links TRBV28 to TRBJ2-7; weak D call: TRBD1 (5 bases). Trimming stripped 7 bases from V and 0 bases from J, with 7 bases between. The CDR3 extends over 12 amino acids. Germline CDR1 MDHEN, CDR2 SYDVKM.